These 2 T cell receptor beta chains were sequenced from one sample in a study of CD8 T cells in Susac syndrome. The RNA input was roughly 0.45 to 1 ug, and it was reverse transcribed with random hexamers. One entry per CDR3 protein results from TCRdb running MiXCR on the immunoSEQ multiplex PCR reads. The sample has some 150,000 distinct CDR3 sequences, nearly 97% seen once; the top ten hold 0.14% to 0.15%. Specimen: CD8+ T cells from PBMCs. The receptors shown here come from a human donor with multiple sclerosis.

The chain uses TRBV29-1 and TRBJ1-2, with 11 bases aligning to TRBD1. The junction had 10 bases not matched to a gene; V was cut back by 7 bases and J by 6 bases. Germline assignment: CDR1 SQVTM and CDR2 ANQGSEA. The CDR3 is 14 amino acids. The CDR3 sequence is CSAHPGTGGDGYTF. CDR3 in DNA: TGCAGCGCCCACCCGGGGACAGGGGGGGATGGCTACACCTTC.

The chain uses TRBV5-1 and TRBJ2-7, with TRBD1 identical over 9 bases. The CDR3 contains 15 residues. The junction had 9 bases not matched to a gene; V was cut back by 4 bases and J by 4 bases. Per germline, CDR1 SGHRS and CDR2 YFSETQ. This CDR3 is CASSQPEDRGYEQYF. The CDR3 nucleotides are TGCGCCAGCAGCCAACCCGAGGACAGGGGTTACGAGCAGTACTTC.